Sequencing of this T cell receptor beta chain was carried out in a study of Graves' ophthalmopathy and Graves' hyperthyroidism (dated by TCRdb to between 2017 and 2018). Broadly, across the study: Peripheral blood samples were taken at the time of initial diagnosis, before any treatment was given. In total, approximately 140 blood samples were TCR-sequenced: around 42 ophthalmopathy, some 75 hyperthyroidism and some 17 hyperthyroidism-to-ophthalmopathy patients. An independent validation cohort was composed of some 19 hyperthyroidism patients and about 17 patients who later progressed from hyperthyroidism to ophthalmopathy. In about six hyperthyroidism patients, the T-cell repertoires found in thyroid tissue were compared with those found in blood. To explore V-J signatures distinguishing ophthalmopathy from hyperthyroidism, a discovery set of about a hundred patients (around 42 ophthalmopathy, 55 to 60 stable hyperthyroidism) was enrolled. After sampling, hyperthyroidism patients received methimazole starting at 30 mg daily, and ophthalmopathy patients received high-dose intravenous methylprednisolone. To tell Graves' ophthalmopathy apart from Graves' hyperthyroidism, and to predict which patients would progress to ophthalmopathy, the study relied on TCR beta repertoire signatures.

The germline V gene encodes CDR1 LNHDA and CDR2 SQIVND (reference sequence). Inclusive of the bounding cysteine and phenylalanine, the CDR3 is 14 residues long. Only the CDR3 DNA stays, 42 bases, in frame from base 1. V lost 2 bases and J lost 3 bases, and the count of bases not matched to a germline gene is 1. TCR beta CDR3 regions were amplified from RNA transcripts for repertoire sequencing. A first-round RT-PCR used HTBI primers with the Qiagen OneStep RT-PCR kit, followed by a second-round multiplex PCR, size selection and purification. Sequencing of the libraries was carried out on an Illumina HiSeq2000 in paired-end mode with 100 bp reads. The study's processing was this. SOAPnuke was used to process the reads, throwing out any read that had adapters, had uncalled bases, had a mean Phred below 15, or lacked an exact constant-primer or identifier match. COPE v1.2.5 was used to merge the high-quality paired reads. Unique nucleotide sequences were defined as clonotypes and aligned to IMGT TRB V, D and J references using MiTCR v1.1. Only V-J combinations with frequency above 0.0001 were analysed, covering more than 99% of repertoires. For each V-J combination, a TCR clonal expansion and chaos score was defined as the ratio of F50 clonal expansion to chaos observed in the TCRdist matrix. Welch's t-statistics and random forest were used to narrow the features down to more than 10 V-J combinations, which were then fed into a naive Bayes classifier. Thyroid-blood repertoire similarity was quantified with the Morisita-Horn index. TCRdb reworked the public reads: Q25 trimming with fastp, MiXCR clone assembly, productive beta chains retained. Under each unique CDR3 protein, matching rows form one entry showing the most common genes and DNA. V and J calls and clone size were set by TCRdb, not the authors. The sample includes fewer than 350,000 distinct CDR3 sequences, with around a sixth observed a single time. The ten biggest clones cover about 12% of the sample.

In this sample, this clonotype turned up many times. It lacks a known antigen. Qualities for individual bases were not recorded, and no much larger clone is one base off. Patients with ophthalmopathy had moderately to severely active disease, with a Clinical Activity Score of 3 or more, a NOSPECS grade of 4 or more, and a disease duration of less than 3 months. Patients with other autoimmune diseases, uncontrolled infections, pregnancy or lactation were excluded. Diagnosis relied on clinical symptoms, serum thyroxine, TRAb, thyroid ultrasound and orbital computed tomography. PBMCs were isolated from approximately 10 ml of fresh peripheral blood by Ficoll-Paque density gradient centrifugation. Total RNA was extracted with Trizol reagent and quality-checked on an Agilent 2100 Bioanalyzer. Beyond this particular receptor, the publication reports: Ophthalmopathy was separated from stable hyperthyroidism by the 13-signature model with about 89% sensitivity and roughly 82% specificity in cross-validation and with 80%/75% in the test set. Most of the expanded thyroid clonotypes with a frequency above 0.001 were also detected in blood, and it was suggested that the thyroid immune response may be reflected by blood repertoires. In validation, the model predicted ophthalmopathy progression with nearly 71% sensitivity and 72.22% specificity; roughly 11 predicted patients were CT-confirmed with GO in a median of about 7.1 months. Sample size was not predetermined statistically, and investigators were not blinded to group allocation.

The chain is encoded by TRBV19 joined to TRBJ2-7; 10 middle bases align to TRBD2. Sample: peripheral blood. This TCR derives from an adult man with Graves' ophthalmopathy. Here the CDR3 is given as CASSITSGNYEQYF. The DNA is TGTGCCAGTAGTATAACTAGCGGGAACTACGAGCAGTACTTC.